This T cell receptor beta chain appears in the sequencing data of a study of blood T cell repertoires in COVID-19. The overall study: The samples span acute and convalescent COVID-19 from the United States, Italy and Spain. The cDNA or gDNA used as material had been derived from T cells, B-cell-depleted T cells, or PBMCs.

The germline CDR1 and CDR2 sequences are SGHVS and FQNEAQ. The CDR3 runs 16 residues. The V end lost 1 base, the J end lost 0 bases, and 10 bases lay between the germline ends. Original processing methods: Amplified reference gene primers provided the basis for estimating nucleated cell counts. TCRdb's table, derived via immunoSEQ multiplex PCR, lists solely in-frame clones and lacks some. That table supplies the V and J calls and clone size; D and trimming were determined from the DNA. This sample has some 80,000 clones, with approximately 80% found just once. This clone was seen a handful of times. Material for sequencing was peripheral blood. This chain uses TRBV7-8 with TRBJ1-5; D is undetermined. This TCR was recovered from a woman aged 40 to 50 with active or convalescent COVID-19. The DNA for the CDR3 is TGTGCCAGCAGCTTAGGGTTCGTCGGTAGCAATCAGCCCCAGCATTTT. Protein product: CASSLGFVGSNQPQHF.